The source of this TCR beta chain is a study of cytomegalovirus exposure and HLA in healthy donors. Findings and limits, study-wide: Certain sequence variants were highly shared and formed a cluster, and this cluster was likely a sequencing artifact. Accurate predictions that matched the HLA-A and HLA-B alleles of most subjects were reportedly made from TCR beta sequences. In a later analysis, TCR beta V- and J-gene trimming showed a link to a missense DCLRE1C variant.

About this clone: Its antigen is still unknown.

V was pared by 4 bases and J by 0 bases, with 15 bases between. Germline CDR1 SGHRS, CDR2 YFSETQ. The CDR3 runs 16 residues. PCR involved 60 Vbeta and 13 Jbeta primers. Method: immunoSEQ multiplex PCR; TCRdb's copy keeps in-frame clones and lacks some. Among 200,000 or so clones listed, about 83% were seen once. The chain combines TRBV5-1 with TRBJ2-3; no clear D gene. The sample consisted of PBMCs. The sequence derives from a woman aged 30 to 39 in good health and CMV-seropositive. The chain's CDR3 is CASSRLEGGSTDTQYF. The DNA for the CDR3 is TGCGCCAGCAGCCGGTTAGAAGGCGGAAGCACAGATACGCAGTATTTT.